The sequence of this TCR beta chain was determined in a study of blood T cell repertoires in COVID-19. Study background: COVID-19 samples from acute and convalescent phases originated in the United States, Italy and Spain.

This clone appeared a single time. This CDR3 has 15 amino acids. From germline, CDR1 is SGHRS and CDR2 YFSETQ. J was trimmed by 0 bases and V by 3 bases; bases with no gene match: 1. The authors' processing: Amplifying reference gene primers gave estimates of nucleated cell counts. Some clones are missing from TCRdb's copy, which holds only in-frame ones; the method was immunoSEQ multiplex PCR. V, J and clone size reflect that table, while D and trimming were determined from the DNA. Among around 65,000 clones listed, approximately 91% were seen once. The origin of this receptor is a human donor in a cohort sampled during active COVID-19. Sequenced input: peripheral blood. The V and J genes are TRBV5-1 and TRBJ1-5; the match to TRBD1 covers 9 bases. CDR3 bases: TGCGCCAGCAGCTGGACAGGGGATAGCAATCAGCCCCAGCATTTT. This encodes CASSWTGDSNQPQHF.